These T cell receptor beta chains were read from a single sample in a study of blood T cell repertoires in COVID-19. Repertoires were generated with immunoSEQ multiplex PCR, while TCRdb's copy carries only in-frame clones and drops some. The repertoire includes about 320,000 clones, just under 90% of them detected once, and 11% sits in the top ten. Specimen: peripheral blood. The receptors here all came from a woman aged 25-40 years with COVID-19, enrolled during active disease. The CDR3 runs from the conserved cysteine through the conserved F or W. The D gene is left open where the match is weak. Size tells how often a clone was seen (once, few, many) or the class of an expanded clone, and some rows leave it out.

clone size,CDR3 length,D gene,J gene,V gene,CDR3 DNA,CDR3 protein
NA,15,TRBD1,TRBJ1-3,TRBV5-1,TGCGCCAGCAGCGGGACAGGGAGATCTGGAAACACCATATATTTT,CASSGTGRSGNTIYF
NA,16,TRBD2,TRBJ2-3,TRBV27,TGTGCCAGCAGTACCTCCCGGGAGGGGAGATCAGATACGCAGTATTTT,CASSTSREGRSDTQYF
NA,16,TRBD1,TRBJ1-1,TRBV4-1,TGCGCCAGCAGCCATCTCCCGGGACAGGGGGCAGCTGAAGCTTTCTTT,CASSHLPGQGAAEAFF
NA,18,TRBD1,TRBJ1-3,TRBV28,TGTGCCAGCAGGCCCGGACAGGGGATTAGGTTGTTGGGAAACACCATATATTTT,CASRPGQGIRLLGNTIYF
NA,13,NA,TRBJ1-2,TRBV3-1/TRBV3-2,TGTGCCAGCAGCCACGCCCCGCCACTTGGCTACACCTTC,CASSHAPPLGYTF
NA,14,NA,TRBJ1-6,TRBV6-5,TGTGCCAGCAGTCTTGTCCCCTATAATTCACCCCTCCACTTT,CASSLVPYNSPLHF
NA,13,TRBD2,TRBJ2-7,TRBV6-5,TGTGCCAGCAGCCTCGGGAGGCGGGACGAGCAGTACTTC,CASSLGRRDEQYF
once,17,NA,TRBJ2-2,TRBV5-4,TGTGCCAGCAGCTTGGCCTATATCGGGCGGGACACCGGGGAGCTGTTTTTT,CASSLAYIGRDTGELFF
NA,15,NA,TRBJ1-6,TRBV27,TGTGCCAGCAGTTCCGGTGCGGGAGCTGTTTCACCCCTCCACTTT,CASSSGAGAVSPLHF
few,14,TRBD1,TRBJ2-1,TRBV7-9,TGTGCCAGCAGCTTATTACTAGGGGGCGATGAGCAGTTCTTC,CASSLLLGGDEQFF
NA,15,TRBD2,TRBJ2-1,TRBV7-2,TGTGCCAGCAGCTTTGGACTAGCCGGGAACAATGAGCAGTTCTTC,CASSFGLAGNNEQFF
NA,13,NA,TRBJ2-5,TRBV7-9,TGTGCCAGCAGCACACGCGGAGGAGAGACCCAGTACTTC,CASSTRGGETQYF
NA,14,NA,TRBJ1-1,TRBV19,TGTGCCAGTAGTATATCGGAGGCAGGCTCTGAAGCTTTCTTT,CASSISEAGSEAFF
NA,11,NA,TRBJ2-7,TRBV12-3/TRBV12-4,TGTGCCAGCAGTTCGCTATACGAGCAGTACTTC,CASSSLYEQYF
few,18,TRBD2,TRBJ2-3,TRBV3-1/TRBV3-2,TGTGCCAGCAGCCCCCCGGCCGGGACTAGCGAGGGTGGGGATACGCAGTATTTT,CASSPPAGTSEGGDTQYF
NA,16,TRBD1,TRBJ2-7,TRBV7-2,TGTGCCAGCAGCACACTGACAGGGGCCCGCGCCTACGAGCAGTACTTC,CASSTLTGARAYEQYF
NA,12,NA,TRBJ1-2,TRBV29-1,TGCAGCGTGAGGGAGGGGACCTATGGCTACACCTTC,CSVREGTYGYTF
NA,14,TRBD2,TRBJ2-7,TRBV28,TGTGCCAGCAGTTTCAGGCTAGCGGGGGGCAAGGAGTACTTC,CASSFRLAGGKEYF
NA,14,NA,TRBJ1-1,TRBV18,TGTGCCAGCTCACCGTTTGGCAGGGTAACTGAAGCTTTCTTT,CASSPFGRVTEAFF
NA,15,TRBD1,TRBJ1-6,TRBV27,TGTGCCAGCAGTTTAGGGCACAGGGGGAATTCACCCCTCCACTTT,CASSLGHRGNSPLHF
many,14,NA,TRBJ2-3,TRBV27,TGTGCCAGCAGCGATCGGTCGGGCACAGATACGCAGTATTTT,CASSDRSGTDTQYF
NA,13,NA,TRBJ1-1,TRBV6-6,TGTGCCAGCATCGGAAGGGCGGGGGCTGAAGCTTTCTTT,CASIGRAGAEAFF
NA,16,TRBD2,TRBJ2-1,TRBV5-1,TGCGCCAGCAGCTACCCCCGGACTAGCGGAAACAATGAGCAGTTCTTC,CASSYPRTSGNNEQFF
NA,14,NA,TRBJ1-3,TRBV5-4,TGTGCCAGCAGCTCTCCGGGGGATGGAAACACCATATATTTT,CASSSPGDGNTIYF
NA,15,TRBD1,TRBJ1-1,TRBV6-5,TGTGCCAGCATCTTCGGGGGAGTTGGGACAGCTGAAGCTTTCTTT,CASIFGGVGTAEAFF
NA,15,TRBD2,TRBJ2-1,TRBV5-1,TGCGCCAGCAGCTTTCCTAGCGGGGGGGAGGATGAGCAGTTCTTC,CASSFPSGGEDEQFF
NA,14,NA,TRBJ1-5,TRBV7-9,TGTGCCAGCAGTTCGGACCTGGGAGATCAGCCCCAGCATTTT,CASSSDLGDQPQHF
NA,18,TRBD2,TRBJ2-1,TRBV7-8,TGTGCCAGCAGCCCGGGGCTAGCGGGTTCGAGCTCCTACAATGAGCAGTTCTTC,CASSPGLAGSSSYNEQFF
NA,14,NA,TRBJ2-5,TRBV5-4,TGTGCCAGCAGCTTGGGTGGTCGGGGGGAGACCCAGTACTTC,CASSLGGRGETQYF
NA,16,NA,TRBJ1-6,TRBV9,TGTGCCAGCAGCCCCCTTGGAGGGGAAGTAAGATCACCCCTCCACTTT,CASSPLGGEVRSPLHF
NA,14,NA,TRBJ2-2,TRBV5-1,TGCGCCAGCAGTAGAGACAGGAACACCGGGGAGCTGTTTTTT,CASSRDRNTGELFF
NA,15,TRBD2,TRBJ2-7,TRBV11-2,TGTGCCAGCAGCTTAGGACTAGCCGAGTCCTACGAGCAGTACTTC,CASSLGLAESYEQYF
NA,15,NA,TRBJ1-6,TRBV28,TGTGCCAGCAGTCCCCAGGGGTCCGGCGATTCACCCCTCCACTTT,CASSPQGSGDSPLHF
NA,15,NA,TRBJ2-3,TRBV18,TGTGCCAGCTCACCACCGATGACTGTAACAGATACGCAGTATTTT,CASSPPMTVTDTQYF
NA,16,TRBD1,TRBJ2-1,TRBV27,TGTGCCAGCAGCCTCATCTTTGGACAGGAAGACAATGAGCAGTTCTTC,CASSLIFGQEDNEQFF
NA,15,NA,TRBJ2-3,TRBV28,TGTGCCAGCAGTTTAAGGGGCCGGGTCACAGATACGCAGTATTTT,CASSLRGRVTDTQYF
NA,11,NA,TRBJ1-1,TRBV3-1/TRBV3-2,TGTGCCAGCAGCTCCCTAGTGGGAGCTTTCTTT,CASSSLVGAFF
NA,16,TRBD1,TRBJ1-3,TRBV15,TGTGCCACCAGCAGAGGTCCGGGACAGGGGGCCAACACCATATATTTT,CATSRGPGQGANTIYF
NA,14,TRBD2,TRBJ2-5,TRBV6-5,TGTGCCAGCAGCCCAATACTAGCGGGAGAGACCCAGTACTTC,CASSPILAGETQYF
NA,15,TRBD1,TRBJ2-3,TRBV15,TGTGCCACCAGTATGAGACAGGGAAGCACAGATACGCAGTATTTT,CATSMRQGSTDTQYF
NA,15,TRBD1,TRBJ1-1,TRBV19,TGTGCCAGTAGTATAGGCGGACAGGCCATCACTGAAGCTTTCTTT,CASSIGGQAITEAFF
NA,15,NA,TRBJ1-2,TRBV6-5,TGTGCCAGCGGCCTGGCGGGGTTGGGGGACTATGGCTACACCTTC,CASGLAGLGDYGYTF
NA,13,NA,TRBJ2-5,TRBV5-1,TGCGCCAGCAGCTTTGGGCCCCAAGAGACCCAGTACTTC,CASSFGPQETQYF
NA,15,TRBD1,TRBJ2-7,TRBV10-3,TGTGCCATCAGTGACCCCACAGGGGGCCCCTACGAGCAGTACTTC,CAISDPTGGPYEQYF
NA,14,TRBD1,TRBJ2-2,TRBV5-5,TGTGCCAGCAGCTCAGGGACAGGGTACGGGGAGCTGTTTTTT,CASSSGTGYGELFF
NA,16,TRBD1,TRBJ1-2,TRBV20-1,TGCAGTGCTAGTACCAGGGGGCGCGCGCCCTCCTATGGCTACACCTTC,CSASTRGRAPSYGYTF
NA,13,NA,TRBJ1-1,TRBV11-2,TGTGCCAGCAGCCTCAGGGTTGGCACTGAAGCTTTCTTT,CASSLRVGTEAFF
NA,13,NA,TRBJ1-5,TRBV6-5,TGTGCCAGCTCGGGGCGGGACAATCAGCCCCAGCATTTT,CASSGRDNQPQHF